This T cell receptor (beta chain) was captured in a study of regulatory T cells in long-lasting Graves disease. Libraries of TCR beta came from iRepertoire HTBI primers plus Arm-PCR of CDR3 regions. Each CDR3 protein is one row after TCRdb ran MiXCR on the multiplex PCR reads. Of roughly 410,000 distinct CDR3 sequences in the sample, approximately 15% were seen once. V gave up 6 bases and J gave up 6 bases, with 10 bases separating them. This CDR3 has 12 amino acids. Germline CDR1 and CDR2: SGHDT and YYEEEE. At least ten counts were recorded for this clonotype. The time point is: newly diagnosed GD, antithyroid drugs for less than 3 months. Following extraction of RNA from PBMCs, that RNA was used to make the TCR library. This sample was shared with a second study, whose subject was T cells in Graves' hyperthyroidism and ophthalmopathy.

This clonotype originated in a woman in her thirties or forties with Graves disease. This chain connects TRBV5-6 to TRBJ2-1; D unresolved. This specimen consisted of peripheral blood mononuclear cells (PBMCs), obtained at new diagnosis, from a patient treated with antithyroid drugs. The CDR3 bases are TGTGCCAGCAACGGAGACCCCAATGAGCAGTTCTTC. Its protein is CASNGDPNEQFF.